Listed below are T cell receptor beta chains from one sample, sequenced in a study of blood T cell repertoires in COVID-19. The assay was immunoSEQ multiplex PCR, and TCRdb's table has in-frame clones only and misses some. In the table there are about 210,000 clones, about 83% of which are singletons. Sequencing was done on a sample of peripheral blood. Source of these receptors: a woman between 45 and 60 years old with active or convalescent COVID-19. Both conserved end residues are part of each CDR3. D genes are given only for firm matches.

j_call: TRBJ1-5; d_call: TRBD1; v_call: TRBV7-8; cdr3_aa: CASTPGGGGLQPQHF
j_call: TRBJ2-5; d_call: .; v_call: TRBV28; cdr3_aa: CASSLSLGRGETQYF
j_call: TRBJ2-5; d_call: .; v_call: TRBV7-6; cdr3_aa: CASSLAPRGTETNQETQYF
j_call: TRBJ2-1; d_call: .; v_call: TRBV6-5; cdr3_aa: CASSPEGHEQFF
j_call: TRBJ2-3; d_call: .; v_call: TRBV12-3/TRBV12-4; cdr3_aa: CASSLVVSEGQYF
j_call: TRBJ1-2; d_call: .; v_call: TRBV2; cdr3_aa: CATAGSDYGYTF
j_call: TRBJ1-2; d_call: TRBD1; v_call: TRBV19; cdr3_aa: CASSPNRGDYGYTF
j_call: TRBJ1-1; d_call: .; v_call: TRBV28; cdr3_aa: CASSETGSVTEAFF
j_call: TRBJ1-2; d_call: TRBD1; v_call: TRBV28; cdr3_aa: CASSPDRDGAYGYTF
j_call: TRBJ1-2; d_call: TRBD1; v_call: TRBV28; cdr3_aa: CASSPGQGAGYGYTF
j_call: TRBJ1-1; d_call: .; v_call: TRBV2; cdr3_aa: CASSLDSLTEAFF
j_call: TRBJ2-2; d_call: TRBD2; v_call: TRBV6-5; cdr3_aa: CASNGAGGPGGELFF
j_call: TRBJ1-2; d_call: TRBD1; v_call: TRBV16; cdr3_aa: CASSLSQGVGYTF
j_call: TRBJ2-1; d_call: TRBD2; v_call: TRBV10-3; cdr3_aa: CAIAAGVNYNEQFF
j_call: TRBJ1-6; d_call: TRBD1; v_call: TRBV9; cdr3_aa: CASSEAGTVSSPLHF
j_call: TRBJ1-2; d_call: .; v_call: TRBV4-2; cdr3_aa: CASSQDPVGGGGYTF
j_call: TRBJ2-6; d_call: .; v_call: TRBV28; cdr3_aa: CASLRDDSLGANVLTF
j_call: TRBJ1-5; d_call: .; v_call: TRBV2; cdr3_aa: CASSLENQPQHF
j_call: TRBJ2-7; d_call: TRBD1; v_call: TRBV25-1; cdr3_aa: CASSDPGQAMYEQYF
j_call: TRBJ2-5; d_call: TRBD2; v_call: TRBV6-4; cdr3_aa: CASSDIAGGQETQYF
j_call: TRBJ2-2; d_call: .; v_call: TRBV6-5; cdr3_aa: CASSSALRGAGELFF
j_call: TRBJ1-1; d_call: .; v_call: TRBV6-5; cdr3_aa: CASDRRDTEAFF
j_call: TRBJ1-2; d_call: .; v_call: TRBV5-4; cdr3_aa: CASSLRRLGNYGYTF
j_call: TRBJ2-1; d_call: .; v_call: TRBV6-2/TRBV6-3; cdr3_aa: CASSYGLNEQFF
j_call: TRBJ2-6; d_call: .; v_call: TRBV19; cdr3_aa: CASSIDRGSGANVLTF
j_call: TRBJ1-2; d_call: .; v_call: TRBV7-9; cdr3_aa: CASSPGNENYGYTF
j_call: TRBJ2-5; d_call: TRBD2; v_call: TRBV3-1/TRBV3-2; cdr3_aa: CASSQDYGSFTSVETQYF
j_call: TRBJ1-4; d_call: .; v_call: TRBV7-9; cdr3_aa: CASSPQGGAIEKLFF
j_call: TRBJ2-1; d_call: TRBD2; v_call: TRBV24-1; cdr3_aa: CASAGGASEQFF
j_call: TRBJ1-2; d_call: .; v_call: TRBV13; cdr3_aa: CASSLGDSYGYTF
j_call: TRBJ2-1; d_call: .; v_call: TRBV6-6; cdr3_aa: CASTRGGKSSSYNEQFF
j_call: TRBJ2-1; d_call: .; v_call: TRBV5-1; cdr3_aa: CASSLAPTTAGYNEQFF
j_call: TRBJ2-3; d_call: .; v_call: TRBV28; cdr3_aa: CASRSGTRASDTQYF
j_call: TRBJ2-7; d_call: TRBD2; v_call: TRBV28; cdr3_aa: CASSFPKLAGGYEQYF
j_call: TRBJ2-2; d_call: .; v_call: TRBV28; cdr3_aa: CASQLGLAGELFF
j_call: TRBJ1-3; d_call: TRBD1; v_call: TRBV5-6; cdr3_aa: CASSFGTGVGNTIYF
j_call: TRBJ1-6; d_call: TRBD1; v_call: TRBV28; cdr3_aa: CASSAGGSYNSPLHF
j_call: TRBJ1-6; d_call: .; v_call: TRBV6-5; cdr3_aa: CASSYAVYNSPLHF
j_call: TRBJ2-2; d_call: .; v_call: TRBV7-2; cdr3_aa: CASRPGQWTGELFF
j_call: TRBJ2-3; d_call: TRBD2; v_call: TRBV27; cdr3_aa: CASSFSGGDTQYF
j_call: TRBJ1-6; d_call: .; v_call: TRBV30; cdr3_aa: CAWTSGLILHF
j_call: TRBJ1-1; d_call: TRBD1; v_call: TRBV19; cdr3_aa: CASSTGQGYTEAFF
j_call: TRBJ1-6; d_call: TRBD1; v_call: TRBV2; cdr3_aa: CASSDAGQGNSPLHF
j_call: TRBJ1-2; d_call: .; v_call: TRBV29-1; cdr3_aa: CSVVQDNYGYTF
j_call: TRBJ2-3; d_call: .; v_call: TRBV10-3; cdr3_aa: CAISESSSEKSDTQYF
j_call: TRBJ1-4; d_call: .; v_call: TRBV27; cdr3_aa: CASSFDRSPTNEKLFF
j_call: TRBJ2-3; d_call: .; v_call: TRBV6-6; cdr3_aa: CASSRSDLGADTQYF
j_call: TRBJ1-2; d_call: TRBD1; v_call: TRBV30; cdr3_aa: CAWISQGAGGYTF
j_call: TRBJ1-5; d_call: TRBD1; v_call: TRBV7-9; cdr3_aa: CASSLMGTGYQPQHF